What follows are 10 T cell receptor beta chains derived from one specimen sequenced in a study of blood T cell repertoires in COVID-19. Clones were read by immunoSEQ multiplex PCR, and TCRdb kept only the in-frame ones, dropping some. Among approximately 220,000 clones listed, approximately 88% were seen once. The sample comprised peripheral blood. These TCRs come from a man aged 35 to 55 with acute or convalescent COVID-19.

J is TRBJ2-1 and V is TRBV7-3, with 8 bases lining up with TRBD2. The CDR3 extends over 18 amino acids. The germline gives CDR1 SGHTA, CDR2 FQGTGA. V shed 1 base and J 4 bases; nucleotides not matched to a gene: 12. Here the CDR3 DNA reads TGTGCCAGCAGCTTAAGTGCTGCGGGAGGCCTATCTTACAATGAGCAGTTCTTC. Its protein is CASSLSAAGGLSYNEQFF.

The chain links TRBV19 to TRBJ1-4; D gene unclear. The length of the CDR3 is 14 residues. V was pared by 3 bases and J by 8 bases, with 13 bases between. Germline lookup yields CDR1 LNHDA and CDR2 SQIVND (reference sequence). The CDR3 DNA sequence: TGTGCCAGTAGTATTCCTACCGAGGGAGAAAAACTGTTTTTT. This encodes CASSIPTEGEKLFF.

The CDR3 DNA is TGTGCCAGCAGTTCTCCCTTAGCGGGAGTTCACACCGGGGAGCTGTTTTTT. The encoded protein is CASSSPLAGVHTGELFF. The chain joins TRBV7-9 to TRBJ2-2, with 9 bases lining up with TRBD2. Germline V gene lookup returns CDR1 SEHNR and CDR2 FQNEAQ (reference sequence). The CDR3 runs to 17 residues. The ends lost 6 bases at V and 3 bases at J; junction bases unmatched: 11.

In this sample, this clone turned up once. The chain is built from TRBV28 and TRBJ2-1, with 8 nucleotides matching TRBD2. V dropped 2 bases and J dropped 4; count of bases not matched to a gene: 7. Germline V gene lookup returns CDR1 MDHEN and CDR2 SYDVKM. This CDR3 comprises 16 residues. The CDR3 DNA reads TGTGCCAGCAGTTTAACAGCGGGAGAAGGTTACAATGAGCAGTTCTTC. It is translated as CASSLTAGEGYNEQFF. The whole variable domain, filled in from reference TRBV28 and TRBJ2-1, reads DVKVTQSSRYLVKRTGEKVFLECVQDMDHENMFWYRQDPGLGLRLIYFSYDVKMKEKGDIPEGYSVSREKKERFSLILESASTNQTSMYLCASSLTAGEGYNEQFFGPGTRLTVL.

The rearrangement uses TRBV10-3 and TRBJ2-7; possibly TRBD2 for D (5 bases). CDR3 size: 16 residues. Per the germline V gene, CDR1 is ENHRY and CDR2 is SYGVKD. Deletions cut 3 bases from V and 4 bases from J, with 19 bases between. CDR3 DNA sequence: TGTGCCATCAGTGAAAATCTCGGTGGGAGTGAGTACGAGCAGTACTTC. Translated, it gives CAISENLGGSEYEQYF.

The chain joins TRBV4-1 to TRBJ1-6; D unclear. Per the germline V gene, CDR1 is MGHRA and CDR2 is YSYEKL. The CDR3 has 16 amino acids. The ends were cut back, 0 bases at V and 5 bases at J, with 11 bases in the middle. In DNA form, the CDR3 reads TGCGCCAGCAGCCAAGATCAGAGAGGGAATAATTCACCCCTCCACTTT. Translated, it gives CASSQDQRGNNSPLHF.

This chain links TRBV27 with TRBJ1-1; 8 nucleotides align to TRBD1. The trim removed 6 bases at V and 12 bases at J, leaving 15 bases unmatched. Germline V lookup: CDR1 MNHEY, CDR2 SMNVEV (reference sequence). The CDR3 totals 14 residues. CDR3 sequence: CASRRNQGAGGTFF. The CDR3 DNA sequence: TGTGCCAGCAGACGTAATCAGGGGGCAGGCGGGACTTTCTTT.

This chain uses TRBV3-1 (or the pseudogene TRBV3-2) with TRBJ2-2; D is perhaps TRBD2 (5 bases). CDR1 is LGHDT and CDR2 is YNNKEL in the germline V gene (reference sequence). The CDR3 spans 16 residues. Trimming cost V 0 bases and J 7 bases, with 15 bases left between them. The CDR3, as DNA: TGTGCCAGCAGCCAAGATCAATGGGAGCGTCGCGGGGAGCTGTTTTTT. It codes for CASSQDQWERRGELFF.

The chain uses TRBV11-2 and TRBJ2-1; a possible D gene is TRBD2 (5 bases). The CDR3 has 16 amino acids. Germline values: CDR1 SGHAT, CDR2 FQNNGV. The V gene lost 4 bases and the J gene lost 8 bases, with 21 bases spanning the gap. CDR3 nucleotide sequence: TGTGCCAGCAGCTCGACCCTAGCTCAAAGTGGGGATGAGCAGTTCTTC. This translates into CASSSTLAQSGDEQFF.

Only a few counts were recorded for this clone. This chain connects TRBV27 to TRBJ1-5; D not resolved. V lost 3 bases to trimming and J lost 1 base, with 10 bases between them. The CDR3 runs to 15 residues. CDR1 MNHEY and CDR2 SMNVEV come from the germline V gene (reference sequence). The CDR3 reads CASSFRQTSNQPQHF. The CDR3 nucleotides read TGTGCCAGCAGTTTCAGGCAGACCAGCAATCAGCCCCAGCATTTT.